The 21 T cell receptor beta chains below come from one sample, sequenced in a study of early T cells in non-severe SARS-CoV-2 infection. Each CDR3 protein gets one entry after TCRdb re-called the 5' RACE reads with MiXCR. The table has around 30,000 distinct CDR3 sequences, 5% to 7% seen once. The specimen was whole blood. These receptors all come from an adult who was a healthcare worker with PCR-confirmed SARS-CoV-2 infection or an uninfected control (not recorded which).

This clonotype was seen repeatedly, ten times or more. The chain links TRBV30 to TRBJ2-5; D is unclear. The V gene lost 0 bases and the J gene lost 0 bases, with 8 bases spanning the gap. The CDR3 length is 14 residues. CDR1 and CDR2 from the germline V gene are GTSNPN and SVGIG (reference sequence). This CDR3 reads CAWSVETHQETQYF. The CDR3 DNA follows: TGTGCCTGGAGTGTTGAGACACACCAAGAGACCCAGTACTTC.

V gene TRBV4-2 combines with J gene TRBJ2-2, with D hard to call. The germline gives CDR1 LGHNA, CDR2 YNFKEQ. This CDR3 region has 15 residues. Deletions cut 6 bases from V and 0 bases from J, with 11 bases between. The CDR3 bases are TGTGCCAGCAGTCGGTACCAAGCGAACACCGGGGAGCTGTTTTTT. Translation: CASSRYQANTGELFF.

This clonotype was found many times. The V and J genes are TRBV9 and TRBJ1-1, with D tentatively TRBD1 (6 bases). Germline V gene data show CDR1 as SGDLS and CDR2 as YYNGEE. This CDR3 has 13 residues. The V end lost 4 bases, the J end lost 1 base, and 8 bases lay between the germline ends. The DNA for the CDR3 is TGTGCCAGCAGCACGGGACAGAACACTGAAGCTTTCTTT. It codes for CASSTGQNTEAFF. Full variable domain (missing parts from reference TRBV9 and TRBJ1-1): DSGVTQTPKHLITATGQRVTLRCSPRSGDLSVYWYQQSLDQGLQFLIQYYNGEERAKGNILERFSAQQFPDLHSELNLSSLELGDSALYFCASSTGQNTEAFFGQGTRLTVV.

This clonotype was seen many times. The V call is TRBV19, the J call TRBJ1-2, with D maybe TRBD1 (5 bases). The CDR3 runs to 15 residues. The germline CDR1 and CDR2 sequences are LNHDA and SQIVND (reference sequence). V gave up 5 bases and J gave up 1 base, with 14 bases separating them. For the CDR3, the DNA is TGTGCCAGTAGTCCCTCTTCAGGGATTAACTATGGCTACACCTTC. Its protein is CASSPSSGINYGYTF.

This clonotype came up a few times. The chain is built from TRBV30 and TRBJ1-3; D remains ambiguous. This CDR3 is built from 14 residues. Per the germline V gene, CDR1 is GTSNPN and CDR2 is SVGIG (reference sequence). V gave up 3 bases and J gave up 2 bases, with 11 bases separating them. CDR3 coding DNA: TGTGCCTGGAGGTGGGCCAGTGCTGGAAACACCATATATTTT. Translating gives CAWRWASAGNTIYF.

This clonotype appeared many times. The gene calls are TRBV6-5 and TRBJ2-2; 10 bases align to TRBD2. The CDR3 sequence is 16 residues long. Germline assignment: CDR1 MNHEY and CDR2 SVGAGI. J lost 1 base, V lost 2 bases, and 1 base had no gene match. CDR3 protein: CASSYASGGNTGELFF. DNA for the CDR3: TGTGCCAGCAGTTACGCTAGCGGGGGGAACACCGGGGAGCTGTTTTTT.

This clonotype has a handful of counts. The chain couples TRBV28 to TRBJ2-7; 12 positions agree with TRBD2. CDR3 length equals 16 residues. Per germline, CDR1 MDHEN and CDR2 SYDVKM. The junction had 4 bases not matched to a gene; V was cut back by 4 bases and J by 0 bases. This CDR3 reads CASSWTSGEGSYEQYF. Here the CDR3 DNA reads TGTGCCAGCAGTTGGACTAGCGGGGAGGGCTCCTACGAGCAGTACTTC. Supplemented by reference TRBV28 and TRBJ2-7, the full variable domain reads DVKVTQSSRYLVKRTGEKVFLECVQDMDHENMFWYRQDPGLGLRLIYFSYDVKMKEKGDIPEGYSVSREKKERFSLILESASTNQTSMYLCASSWTSGEGSYEQYFGPGTRLTVT.

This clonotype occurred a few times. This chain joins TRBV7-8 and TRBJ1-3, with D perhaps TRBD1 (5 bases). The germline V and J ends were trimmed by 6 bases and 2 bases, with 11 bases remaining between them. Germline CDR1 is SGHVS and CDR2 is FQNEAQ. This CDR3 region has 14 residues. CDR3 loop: CASSRTPTGNTIYF. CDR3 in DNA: TGTGCCAGCAGTCGGACACCGACTGGAAACACCATATATTTT.

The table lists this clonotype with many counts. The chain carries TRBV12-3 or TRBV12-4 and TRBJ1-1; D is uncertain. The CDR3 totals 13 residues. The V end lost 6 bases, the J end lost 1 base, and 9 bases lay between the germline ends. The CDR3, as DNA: TGTGCCAGCAGCCCTTGGGCGAACACTGAAGCTTTCTTT. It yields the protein CASSPWANTEAFF.

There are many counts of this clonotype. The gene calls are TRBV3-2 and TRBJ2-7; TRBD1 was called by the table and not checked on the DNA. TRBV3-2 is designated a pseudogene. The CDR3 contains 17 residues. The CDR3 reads CASSQGLRQAKAYEQYF. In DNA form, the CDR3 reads TGTGCCAGCAGCCAAGGCCTTCGACAGGCCAAAGCCTACGAGCAGTACTTC.

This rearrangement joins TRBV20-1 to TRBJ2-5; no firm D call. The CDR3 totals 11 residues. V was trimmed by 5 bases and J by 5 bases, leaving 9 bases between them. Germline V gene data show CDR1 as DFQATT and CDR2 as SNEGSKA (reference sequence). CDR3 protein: CSARSPETQYF. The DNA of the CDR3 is TGCAGTGCTCGCTCCCCCGAGACCCAGTACTTC.

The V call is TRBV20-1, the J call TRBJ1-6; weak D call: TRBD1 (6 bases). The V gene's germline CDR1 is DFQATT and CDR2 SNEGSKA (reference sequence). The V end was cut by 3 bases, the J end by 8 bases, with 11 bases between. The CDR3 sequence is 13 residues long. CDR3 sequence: CSARGPGDSPLHF. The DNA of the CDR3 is TGCAGTGCTAGGGGCCCAGGGGATTCACCCCTCCACTTT.

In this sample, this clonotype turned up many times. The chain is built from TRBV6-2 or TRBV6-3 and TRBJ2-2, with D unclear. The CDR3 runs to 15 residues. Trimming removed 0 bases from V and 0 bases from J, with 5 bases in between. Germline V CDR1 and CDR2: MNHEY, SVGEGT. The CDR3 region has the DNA TGTGCCAGCAGTTACTCCGGGCCGAACACCGGGGAGCTGTTTTTT. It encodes CASSYSGPNTGELFF.

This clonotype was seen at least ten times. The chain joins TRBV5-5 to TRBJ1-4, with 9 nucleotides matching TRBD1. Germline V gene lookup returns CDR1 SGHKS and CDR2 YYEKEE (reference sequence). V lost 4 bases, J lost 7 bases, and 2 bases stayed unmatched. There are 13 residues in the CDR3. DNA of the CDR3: TGTGCCAGCAGCGGGACAGGGCCTGAAAAACTGTTTTTT. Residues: CASSGTGPEKLFF.

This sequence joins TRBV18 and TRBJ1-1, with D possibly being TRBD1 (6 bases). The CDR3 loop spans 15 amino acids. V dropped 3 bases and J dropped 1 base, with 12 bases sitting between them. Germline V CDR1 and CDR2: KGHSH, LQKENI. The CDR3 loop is CASSPEQGPNTEAFF. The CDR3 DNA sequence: TGTGCCAGCTCACCCGAACAGGGACCGAACACTGAAGCTTTCTTT.

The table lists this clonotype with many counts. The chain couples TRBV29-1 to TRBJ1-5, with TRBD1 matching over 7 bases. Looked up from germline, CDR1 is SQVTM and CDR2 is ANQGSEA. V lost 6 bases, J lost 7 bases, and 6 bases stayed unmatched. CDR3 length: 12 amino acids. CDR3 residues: CSVQTGNQPQHF. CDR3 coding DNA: TGCAGCGTACAGACAGGGAACCAGCCCCAGCATTTT.

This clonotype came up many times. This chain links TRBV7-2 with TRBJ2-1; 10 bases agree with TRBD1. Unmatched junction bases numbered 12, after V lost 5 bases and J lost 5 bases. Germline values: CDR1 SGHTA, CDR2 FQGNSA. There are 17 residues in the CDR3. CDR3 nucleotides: TGTGCCAGCAGCCCTCAGAGACAGGGGGCGGCACACAATGAGCAGTTCTTC. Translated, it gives CASSPQRQGAAHNEQFF.

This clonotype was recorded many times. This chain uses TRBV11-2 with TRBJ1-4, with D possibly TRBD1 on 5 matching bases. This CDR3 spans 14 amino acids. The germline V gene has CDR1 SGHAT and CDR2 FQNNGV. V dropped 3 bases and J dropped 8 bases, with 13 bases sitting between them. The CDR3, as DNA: TGTGCCAGCAGCTTCGGAACAGGAAAGGAAAAACTGTTTTTT. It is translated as CASSFGTGKEKLFF.

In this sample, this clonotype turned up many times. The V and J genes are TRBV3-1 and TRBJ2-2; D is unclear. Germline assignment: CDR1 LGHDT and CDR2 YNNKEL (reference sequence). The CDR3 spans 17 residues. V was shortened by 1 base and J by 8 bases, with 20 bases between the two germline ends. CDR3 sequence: CASSQGRRTLAPGELFF. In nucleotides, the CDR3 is TGTGCCAGCAGCCAAGGAAGGCGGACCCTCGCGCCGGGGGAGCTGTTTTTT.

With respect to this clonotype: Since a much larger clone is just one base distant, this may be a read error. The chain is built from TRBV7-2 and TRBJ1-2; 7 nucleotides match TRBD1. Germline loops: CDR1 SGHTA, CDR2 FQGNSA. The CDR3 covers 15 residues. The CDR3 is CASSTPTGIMNGFTF. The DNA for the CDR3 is TGTGCCAGCAGCACTCCGACAGGGATAATGAATGGCTTCACCTTC.

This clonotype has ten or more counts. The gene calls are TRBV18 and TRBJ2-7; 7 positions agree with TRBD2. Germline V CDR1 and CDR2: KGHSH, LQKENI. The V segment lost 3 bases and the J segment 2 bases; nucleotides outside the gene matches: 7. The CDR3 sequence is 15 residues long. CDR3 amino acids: CASSPLGRGAYEQYF. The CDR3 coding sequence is TGTGCCAGCTCACCTCTGGGCCGGGGGGCCTACGAGCAGTACTTC.